The clone carrying this T cell receptor (beta chain) has only one observation. CDR3 size: 20 residues. Per germline, CDR1 MGHRA and CDR2 YSYEKL. Losses at the gene ends were 1 base for V and 0 bases for J; bases not matched to a gene: 14. The source of the sample is a study of blood T cell repertoires in COVID-19. For the study at large: There were acute and convalescent COVID-19 samples, and they came from the United States, Italy and Spain. Nucleic acid was either cDNA or gDNA, and it came from T cells, B-cell-depleted T cells, or PBMCs.

In Seattle, patients joined the study during active infection and were tracked longitudinally. How the authors handled the data: Quantification of nucleated cells was approximated via reference gene primer amplification. Clones were sequenced by immunoSEQ multiplex PCR, and TCRdb holds only the in-frame ones, with some missing. V, J and clone size were drawn from that table, and D and trimming were deduced from the DNA. The table records about 250,000 clones, approximately 90% of them present only once. Sample: peripheral blood. The chain uses TRBV4-1 and TRBJ1-4, with TRBD1 identical over 7 bases. This TCR was recovered from a woman aged 25 to 45 with COVID-19, enrolled during active disease. The CDR3 reads CASSQGIYRGTATTNEKLFF. The CDR3 coding sequence is TGCGCCAGCAGCCAAGGAATATATCGCGGGACAGCTACAACTAATGAAAAACTGTTTTTT.